This T cell receptor beta chain was recovered during a study of T cell responses to AZD1222 COVID-19 vaccine. The CDR3 is made up of 11 amino acids. Germline CDR1 reads SGHTS; CDR2 reads YDEGEE. Trimming cost V 5 bases and J 6 bases, with 7 bases left between them. Notes on this clone: The antigen remains unidentified.

General study results and limits: The CD4 TCRs associated with vaccination extended across spike and predominated at 160-218 and 743-854.

Clones were sequenced by immunoSEQ multiplex PCR, and TCRdb holds only the in-frame ones, with some missing. Of roughly 200,000 clones in the sample, roughly 90% were seen once. Some second doses came at about 4 weeks and others at about 12 weeks; these were pooled. The rearrangement links TRBV5-8 to TRBJ2-3, with D possibly TRBD1 on 6 matching bases. This specimen consisted of peripheral blood, obtained 28 days after the second AZD1222 dose. This TCR derives from an adult who received the AZD1222 COVID-19 vaccine. CDR3 nucleotides: TGTGCCAGCAGTCAGGGGGATACGCAGTATTTT. Its protein product is CASSQGDTQYF.